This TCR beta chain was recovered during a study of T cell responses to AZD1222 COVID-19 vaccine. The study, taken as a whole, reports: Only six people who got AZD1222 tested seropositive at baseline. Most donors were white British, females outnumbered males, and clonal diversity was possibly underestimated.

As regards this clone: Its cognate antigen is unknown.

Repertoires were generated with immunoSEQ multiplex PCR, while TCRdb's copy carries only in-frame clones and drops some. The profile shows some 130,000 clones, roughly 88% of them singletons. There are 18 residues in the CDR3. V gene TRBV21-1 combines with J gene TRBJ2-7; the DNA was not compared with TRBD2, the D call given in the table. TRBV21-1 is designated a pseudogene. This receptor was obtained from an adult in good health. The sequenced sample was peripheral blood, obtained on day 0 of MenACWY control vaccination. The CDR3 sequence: CASSRSLLGGPKPYEQYF. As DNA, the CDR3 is TGTGCCAGCAGCAGATCACTCCTCGGGGGACCTAAACCCTACGAGCAGTACTTC.